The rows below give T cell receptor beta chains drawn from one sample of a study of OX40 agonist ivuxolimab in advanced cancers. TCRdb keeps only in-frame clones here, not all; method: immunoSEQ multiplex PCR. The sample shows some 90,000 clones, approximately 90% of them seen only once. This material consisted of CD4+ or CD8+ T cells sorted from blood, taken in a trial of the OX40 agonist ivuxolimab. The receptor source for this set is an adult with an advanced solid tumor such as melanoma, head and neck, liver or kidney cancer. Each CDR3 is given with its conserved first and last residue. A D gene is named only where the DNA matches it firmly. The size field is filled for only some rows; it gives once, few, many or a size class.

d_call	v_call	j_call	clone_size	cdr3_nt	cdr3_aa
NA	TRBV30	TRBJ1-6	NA	TGTGCCTGGAGTGTAGGCTCACCCCTCCACTTT	CAWSVGSPLHF
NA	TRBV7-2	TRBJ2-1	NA	TGTGCCAGCAGCTCCTACGGCCGTGAGCAGTTCTTC	CASSSYGREQFF
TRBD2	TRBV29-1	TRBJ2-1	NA	TGCAGCGTTGTCTGGTCTAGCGGGAGGAGGGGCAATGAGCAGTTCTTC	CSVVWSSGRRGNEQFF
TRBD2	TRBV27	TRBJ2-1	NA	TGTGCCAGCAGGGCGAGTTGGGCTAGCGGGAGCAATGAGCAGTTCTTC	CASRASWASGSNEQFF
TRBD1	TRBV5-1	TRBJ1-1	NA	TGCGCCAGCAAACAGGGGGCGCAGAACACTGAAGCTTTCTTT	CASKQGAQNTEAFF
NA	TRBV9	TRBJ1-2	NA	TGTGCCAGCAGCGCTCCAGGTTCCCATGGCTACACCTTC	CASSAPGSHGYTF
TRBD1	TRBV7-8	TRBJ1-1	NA	TGTGCCAGCAGCTCCTTGGCAGGGGGCACTGAAGCTTTCTTT	CASSSLAGGTEAFF
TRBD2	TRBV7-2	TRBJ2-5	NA	TGTGCCAGCAGCGGTGGGACTAGCGGGAGGCTGGAGACCCAGTACTTC	CASSGGTSGRLETQYF
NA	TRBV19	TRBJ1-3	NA	TGTGCCAGTAGTACCCAGGGCCGACCGGGCGGAAACACCATATATTTT	CASSTQGRPGGNTIYF
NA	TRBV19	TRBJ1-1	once	TGTGCCAGTAACCCACAGGGTTTGACTGAAGCTTTCTTT	CASNPQGLTEAFF
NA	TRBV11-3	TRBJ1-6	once	TGTGCCAGCAGCTTGGTCCTCTCCGGTTCACCCCTCCACTTT	CASSLVLSGSPLHF
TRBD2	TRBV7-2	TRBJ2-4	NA	TGTGCCAGCAGGGAAGCGGGATCAACCAAAAACATTCAGTACTTC	CASREAGSTKNIQYF
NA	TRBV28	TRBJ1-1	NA	TGTGCCAGCAGTTTGCCGGGGTTGGGGAAAGCTTTCTTT	CASSLPGLGKAFF
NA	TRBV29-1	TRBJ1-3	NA	TGCAGCGTTGCCCCACTCGGCTCTGGAAACACCATATATTTT	CSVAPLGSGNTIYF
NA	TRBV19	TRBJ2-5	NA	TGTGCCAGTAGTCCTGGTTTCGAGGGGACCCAGTACTTC	CASSPGFEGTQYF
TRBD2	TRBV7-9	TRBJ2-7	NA	TGTGCCAGCAGCCCAAGAGGACTAGCGGGGCCGACCTACGAGCAGTACTTC	CASSPRGLAGPTYEQYF
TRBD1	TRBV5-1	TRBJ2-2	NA	TGCGCCAGCAGCTGGGACAGGAACACCGGGGAGCTGTTTTTT	CASSWDRNTGELFF
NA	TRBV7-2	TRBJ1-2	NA	TGTGCCAGCAGCGACCGCCAGGGCTATGGCTACACCTTC	CASSDRQGYGYTF
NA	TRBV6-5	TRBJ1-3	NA	TGTGCCAGCAGTCCGCAACCTGGAAACACCATATATTTT	CASSPQPGNTIYF
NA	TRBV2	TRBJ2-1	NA	TGTGCCAGCAGGGCGGGGCGGGGCCCCTCCTCCTACAATGAGCAGTTCTTC	CASRAGRGPSSYNEQFF
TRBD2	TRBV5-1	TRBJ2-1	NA	TGCGCCAGCAGCAGCGGGACTAGCATATACAATGAGCAGTTCTTC	CASSSGTSIYNEQFF
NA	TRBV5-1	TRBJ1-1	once	TGCGCCAGCAGCCCAGGTGCCAGCCCCGGCACTGAAGCTTTCTTT	CASSPGASPGTEAFF
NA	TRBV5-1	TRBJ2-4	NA	TGCGCCAGCAGCTTGCCAGGGGTGGACTTTAAAAACATTCAGTACTTC	CASSLPGVDFKNIQYF
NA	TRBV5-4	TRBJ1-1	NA	TGTGCCAGCAGCTTGGAGGCAGAATTGAACACTGAAGCTTTCTTT	CASSLEAELNTEAFF
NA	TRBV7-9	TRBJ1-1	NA	TGTGCCAGCAGCCCGACAGTGAATGAAGCTTTCTTT	CASSPTVNEAFF
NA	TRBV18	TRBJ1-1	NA	TGTGCCAGCTCTTACAACGAGGGGAACACTGAAGCTTTCTTT	CASSYNEGNTEAFF
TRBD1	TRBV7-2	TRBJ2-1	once	TGTGCCAGCAGCCTCGGACAGGGGTCCTACAATGAGCAGTTCTTC	CASSLGQGSYNEQFF
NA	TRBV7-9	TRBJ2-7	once	TGTGCCAGCAGCTTAGCGCTAAGTTTTGCGGGCGAGCAGTACTTC	CASSLALSFAGEQYF
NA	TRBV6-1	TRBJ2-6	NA	TGTGCCAGCAGTGAAGCTGGGGCCAACGTCCTGACTTTC	CASSEAGANVLTF
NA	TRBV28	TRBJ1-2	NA	TGTGCCAGCAGTTTGGGAGTAGGTGGCTACACCTTC	CASSLGVGGYTF
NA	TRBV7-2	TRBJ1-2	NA	TGTGCCAGCAGCCCCTGGAACAGGGTGAACTATGGCTACACCTTC	CASSPWNRVNYGYTF
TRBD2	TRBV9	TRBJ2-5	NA	TGTGCCAGCAGCGTTAGCGGGAGGGCCGAATTTGAGACCCAGTACTTC	CASSVSGRAEFETQYF
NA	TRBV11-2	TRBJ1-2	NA	TGTGCCAGCAGCCCCCTGACAGGTTCTAACTATGGCTACACCTTC	CASSPLTGSNYGYTF
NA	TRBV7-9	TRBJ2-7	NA	TGTGCCAGCAGCTTATTCGGCAGTAACTACGAGCAGTACTTC	CASSLFGSNYEQYF
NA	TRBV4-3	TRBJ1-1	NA	TGCGCCAGCAGCCAAGAGGCAGGGGCCTACCCCGAAGCTTTCTTT	CASSQEAGAYPEAFF
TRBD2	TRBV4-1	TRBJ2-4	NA	TGCGCCAGCAGCCAAGCGGGAGGAGCCAAAAACATTCAGTACTTC	CASSQAGGAKNIQYF